A selection of T cell receptor beta chains follows, all from one sample in a study of blood T cell repertoires in COVID-19. The repertoire was sequenced with immunoSEQ multiplex PCR; TCRdb's copy has only in-frame clones and lacks some. The profile shows 200,000 to 250,000 clones, approximately 83% of them singletons. The material sequenced was PBMCs or T cells enriched from blood (not recorded which). The receptors derive from a middle-aged woman with acute COVID-19. The CDR3 runs from the conserved cysteine through the conserved F or W. The D gene is left open where the match is weak. Clone sizes are given selectively: once, few, many, or a class where the clone is expanded.

V	J	size	D	CDR3	DNA
TRBV28	TRBJ2-1	NA	NA	CASSSADTYNEQFF	TGTGCCAGCAGTTCGGCGGATACATACAATGAGCAGTTCTTC
TRBV10-3	TRBJ2-2	NA	NA	CAISGRGTGELFF	TGTGCCATCAGTGGACGGGGTACCGGGGAGCTGTTTTTT
TRBV11-1	TRBJ1-1	NA	NA	CASLEGLSGTEAFF	TGTGCCAGCCTTGAGGGACTGTCTGGGACTGAAGCTTTCTTT
TRBV18	TRBJ1-2	NA	TRBD1	CASSEQGGQYNYGYTF	TGTGCCAGCTCAGAACAAGGGGGACAGTACAACTATGGCTACACCTTC
TRBV4-1	TRBJ1-1	NA	TRBD1	CASSRVTGGTEAFF	TGCGCCAGCAGCCGCGTCACAGGGGGCACTGAAGCTTTCTTT
TRBV6-2/TRBV6-3	TRBJ1-5	NA	TRBD1	CASSDPGQGLNQPQHF	TGTGCCAGCAGTGACCCAGGACAGGGACTCAATCAGCCCCAGCATTTT
TRBV21-1	TRBJ2-7	NA	NA	CASSSGAGNGYEQYF	TGTGCCAGCAGCAGCGGGGCCGGGAACGGCTACGAGCAGTACTTC
TRBV18	TRBJ2-2	NA	TRBD2	CASSYLAAPNGELFF	TGTGCCAGCTCATATCTAGCGGCGCCGAACGGGGAGCTGTTTTTT
TRBV6-2/TRBV6-3	TRBJ1-2	NA	NA	CASSYSGQTYGYTF	TGTGCCAGCAGTTACTCGGGGCAGACCTATGGCTACACCTTC
TRBV3-1/TRBV3-2	TRBJ2-2	NA	TRBD2	CASSQAPPSGYTGELFF	TGTGCCAGCAGCCAAGCACCCCCTAGCGGGTACACCGGGGAGCTGTTTTTT
TRBV5-1	TRBJ2-7	NA	TRBD2	CASSFTSGSYEQYF	TGCGCCAGCAGCTTCACTAGCGGGAGTTACGAGCAGTACTTC
TRBV3-1/TRBV3-2	TRBJ1-1	NA	TRBD1	CASSQTGGYTEAFF	TGTGCCAGCAGCCAAACAGGGGGGTACACTGAAGCTTTCTTT
TRBV11-1	TRBJ2-7	NA	NA	CASSLYAGREQYF	TGTGCCAGCAGCTTATACGCGGGTCGCGAGCAGTACTTC
TRBV7-9	TRBJ1-5	NA	NA	CASSTQGNQPQHF	TGTGCCAGCAGCACCCAGGGCAATCAGCCCCAGCATTTT
TRBV4-1	TRBJ1-6	NA	NA	CASSAQPGGSSPLHF	TGCGCCAGCAGCGCCCAGCCGGGGGGTTCTTCACCCCTCCACTTT
TRBV19	TRBJ1-2	NA	TRBD1	CASTGQYGYTF	TGTGCCAGCACGGGACAGTATGGCTACACCTTC
TRBV4-1	TRBJ2-7	NA	TRBD1	CASSQRTGGSYEQYF	TGCGCCAGCAGCCAAAGGACAGGGGGCTCTTACGAGCAGTACTTC
TRBV6-5	TRBJ1-1	NA	NA	CASRRNTEAFF	TGTGCCAGCAGGAGGAACACTGAAGCTTTCTTT
TRBV19	TRBJ1-6	few	TRBD1	CAGGGSWESPLHF	TGTGCCGGAGGGGGCTCCTGGGAGTCACCCCTCCACTTT
TRBV19	TRBJ1-5	once	TRBD1	CASSWDRGQPQHF	TGTGCCAGTAGTTGGGACAGGGGGCAACCCCAGCATTTT
TRBV18	TRBJ2-7	NA	TRBD1	CASSPSTGVSYEQYF	TGTGCCAGCTCACCATCGACAGGGGTTTCCTACGAGCAGTACTTC
TRBV7-2	TRBJ1-3	NA	NA	CASSLGTNRITPSGNTIYF	TGTGCCAGCAGCTTAGGTACGAACAGGATTACCCCCTCTGGAAACACCATATATTTT
TRBV6-2/TRBV6-3	TRBJ1-3	NA	NA	CASSRDYSGNTIYF	TGTGCCAGCAGTCGAGATTACTCTGGAAACACCATATATTTT
TRBV7-9	TRBJ2-1	NA	NA	CASSSYQGRGSGEQFF	TGTGCCAGCAGCAGCTATCAGGGGAGAGGATCTGGTGAGCAGTTCTTC
TRBV7-8	TRBJ2-3	few	NA	CASSYFRMGGFDTQYF	TGTGCCAGCAGCTACTTTCGGATGGGAGGATTTGATACGCAGTATTTT
TRBV28	TRBJ2-5	NA	NA	CASSLLGGKTQYF	TGTGCCAGCAGTTTACTGGGGGGAAAGACCCAGTACTTC
TRBV7-3	TRBJ2-1	once	NA	CASSPRSTSSYNEQFF	TGTGCCAGCAGCCCCAGGTCGACGAGCTCCTACAATGAGCAGTTCTTC
TRBV4-1	TRBJ2-7	NA	TRBD1	CASSQAAGQGYEQYF	TGCGCCAGCAGCCAAGCTGCGGGACAGGGCTACGAGCAGTACTTC
TRBV11-3	TRBJ2-1	NA	NA	CASSLGGRGGTYNEQFF	TGTGCCAGCAGCTTAGGGGGCCGTGGCGGGACCTACAATGAGCAGTTCTTC
TRBV29-1	TRBJ2-2	NA	TRBD2	CSVGGLAGAGELFF	TGCAGCGTTGGAGGGCTAGCGGGGGCCGGGGAGCTGTTTTTT
TRBV5-4	TRBJ1-1	NA	TRBD1	CASSSPLGTGATEAFF	TGTGCCAGCAGCTCACCCCTGGGGACAGGGGCCACTGAAGCTTTCTTT
TRBV18	TRBJ1-1	NA	NA	CASSTALNTEAFF	TGTGCCAGCTCGACAGCCTTGAACACTGAAGCTTTCTTT
TRBV28	TRBJ2-7	NA	NA	CASSSVEQYF	TGTGCCAGCAGTTCCGTGGAGCAGTACTTC
TRBV19	TRBJ2-7	NA	NA	CASSIQRDTYEQYF	TGTGCCAGTAGTATCCAGCGGGACACCTACGAGCAGTACTTC
TRBV5-1	TRBJ2-1	NA	TRBD2	CASSPTSGSINEQFF	TGCGCCAGCAGCCCGACTAGCGGGAGTATCAATGAGCAGTTCTTC
TRBV12-3/TRBV12-4	TRBJ1-6	NA	NA	CASRMDIPSPLHF	TGTGCCAGCAGAATGGACATTCCTTCACCCCTCCACTTT
TRBV30	TRBJ2-7	NA	NA	CAWSEGGYEQYF	TGTGCCTGGAGTGAAGGCGGCTACGAGCAGTACTTC
TRBV6-2/TRBV6-3	TRBJ2-5	NA	TRBD1	CASSSPQGSHRTQYF	TGTGCCAGCAGTTCGCCACAGGGGTCCCATCGGACCCAGTACTTC
TRBV19	TRBJ2-7	NA	NA	CASSMRGTSYEQYF	TGTGCCAGTAGTATGAGGGGGACCTCCTACGAGCAGTACTTC
TRBV15	TRBJ1-5	NA	NA	CATSRTGYNQPQHF	TGTGCCACCAGCCGTACAGGGTACAATCAGCCCCAGCATTTT
TRBV11-2	TRBJ1-1	once	TRBD1	CASSWNRDSRRSGDFF	TGTGCCAGCAGCTGGAACCGGGACAGCCGGCGCTCTGGGGATTTCTTT
TRBV18	TRBJ2-5	NA	TRBD2	CASSPPWTSGSLTQYF	TGTGCCAGCTCACCACCGTGGACTAGCGGGAGCTTGACCCAGTACTTC
TRBV7-2	TRBJ1-5	NA	NA	CASSLVQGPGPLQPQHF	TGTGCCAGCAGCTTAGTTCAGGGGCCGGGGCCCCTCCAGCCCCAGCATTTT
TRBV5-6	TRBJ2-7	NA	TRBD2	CASSLVGTSGSYEQYF	TGTGCCAGCAGCTTGGTCGGGACTAGCGGTTCCTACGAGCAGTACTTC
TRBV29-1	TRBJ2-1	NA	NA	CSVLGSANEQFF	TGCAGCGTTCTCGGGAGTGCGAATGAGCAGTTCTTC
TRBV7-3	TRBJ2-1	NA	NA	CASSLNGQGRRNEQFF	TGTGCCAGCAGCTTAAATGGGCAGGGTCGGCGCAATGAGCAGTTCTTC
TRBV7-2	TRBJ1-4	NA	NA	CASSFDGSNEKLFF	TGTGCCAGCAGCTTCGACGGGTCTAATGAAAAACTGTTTTTT
TRBV27	TRBJ1-2	NA	NA	CASSPLDLREGEGYTF	TGTGCCAGCAGTCCTCTCGATTTACGGGAGGGTGAAGGCTACACCTTC
TRBV7-2	TRBJ1-2	NA	NA	CASSLDNRARYGYTF	TGTGCCAGCAGCTTAGACAACAGGGCGAGGTATGGCTACACCTTC
TRBV24-1	TRBJ2-3	NA	TRBD1	CATSDLRTGALDTQYF	TGTGCCACCAGTGATTTGAGGACAGGGGCCCTAGATACGCAGTATTTT
TRBV9	TRBJ1-6	NA	TRBD1	CASSATDRGQTSPLHF	TGTGCCAGCAGCGCTACGGACAGGGGGCAAACTTCACCCCTCCACTTT
TRBV7-6	TRBJ2-1	NA	NA	CASSSSTSSEQFF	TGTGCCAGCAGCTCGTCCACTAGCAGTGAGCAGTTCTTC
TRBV5-1	TRBJ2-2	NA	NA	CASGTSGYTGELFF	TGCGCCAGCGGGACATCCGGGTACACCGGGGAGCTGTTTTTT
TRBV18	TRBJ2-2	NA	NA	CASSPSPTGELFF	TGTGCCAGCTCACCGTCTCCCACCGGGGAGCTGTTTTTT
TRBV24-1	TRBJ2-3	NA	TRBD1	CATSPGTGGRNTQYF	TGTGCCACCAGTCCCGGCACAGGGGGCAGGAATACGCAGTATTTT
TRBV3-1/TRBV3-2	TRBJ1-2	few	NA	CASSRPTGTNYGYTF	TGTGCCAGCAGCCGCCCGACGGGGACTAACTATGGCTACACCTTC
TRBV3-1/TRBV3-2	TRBJ2-7	NA	TRBD2	CASSPLAGGAYEQYF	TGTGCCAGCAGCCCCCTAGCGGGAGGGGCCTACGAGCAGTACTTC
TRBV19	TRBJ2-1	NA	TRBD2	CASNIRTSGAGEQFF	TGTGCCAGTAATATCAGGACTAGCGGAGCCGGTGAGCAGTTCTTC